This entry lists 21 T cell receptor beta chains sequenced from one sample in a study of blood T cells in healthy people across ages. The authors ran a second PCR of 7 to 11 cycles using a sample-barcoded 5' primer and a J-beta primer mix. From the 5' RACE reads, TCRdb called clonotypes with MiXCR, one entry per CDR3 protein. Seen here are hundreds of thousands of distinct CDR3 sequences, 45% to 70% observed once, and the top ten hold more than 25%. What was sequenced was blood. Every receptor here comes from a man in his forties in good health.

The gene calls are TRBV5-1 and TRBJ2-2; possible D gene TRBD2, 6 bases. V was cut by 3 bases and J by 2 bases, with 11 bases left in between. Germline V gene sequence: CDR1 SGHRS, CDR2 YFSETQ. The CDR3 contains 15 residues. In nucleotides, the CDR3 is TGCGCCAGCAGCTCCCCGGAGGGAAACACCGGGGAGCTGTTTTTT. Its protein is CASSSPEGNTGELFF.

This sequence joins TRBV7-9 and TRBJ2-3, with D maybe TRBD1 (5 bases). V was cut by 5 bases and J by 2 bases, with 11 bases left in between. Looked up from germline, CDR1 is SEHNR and CDR2 is FQNEAQ (reference sequence). The CDR3 totals 14 residues. CDR3 protein: CASSQDTTTDTQYF. The CDR3 DNA is TGTGCCAGCAGCCAGGACACAACCACAGATACGCAGTATTTT.

The gene calls are TRBV15 and TRBJ2-6; D could derive from TRBD1 or TRBD2 (5 bases each). The CDR3 has 15 residues. The germline V gene has CDR1 LNHNV and CDR2 YYDKDF (reference sequence). V lost 8 bases and J 4 bases, leaving 15 bases between the germline ends. In nucleotides, the CDR3 is TGTGCCACCTCAAAGGCCGGGACCGGGGCCAACGTCCTGACTTTC. This encodes CATSKAGTGANVLTF.

The chain carries TRBV4-2 and TRBJ2-1; 9 positions agree with TRBD2. This CDR3 comprises 15 residues. Germline values: CDR1 LGHNA, CDR2 YNFKEQ. V lost 4 bases and J lost 2; bases outside the gene matches: 3. CDR3 protein: CASSPIAGAYNEQFF. As DNA, the CDR3 is TGTGCCAGCAGCCCGATAGCGGGAGCCTACAATGAGCAGTTCTTC.

This clonotype came up a few times. The chain uses TRBV28 and TRBJ1-6; D is unresolved. V was trimmed by 3 bases and J by 10 bases, leaving 10 bases between them. The CDR3 loop spans 13 amino acids. Germline V gene sequence: CDR1 MDHEN, CDR2 SYDVKM. The CDR3 loop reads CASSFTGVSPLHF. Here the CDR3 DNA reads TGTGCCAGCAGTTTTACCGGGGTCTCACCCCTCCACTTT.

This clonotype was detected only once. This chain connects TRBV7-8 to TRBJ1-2, with 8 nucleotides matching TRBD1. Germline assignment: CDR1 SGHVS and CDR2 FQNEAQ. The CDR3 is 15 amino acids. V was pared by 5 bases and J by 1 base, with 6 bases of the junction left unmatched. CDR3 protein: CASSPQGDGNYGYTF. Here the CDR3 DNA reads TGTGCCAGCAGCCCACAGGGGGATGGTAACTATGGCTACACCTTC. Drawing the rest from reference TRBV7-8 and TRBJ1-2, the complete variable domain is GAGVSQSPRYKVAKRGQDVALRCDPISGHVSLFWYQQALGQGPEFLTYFQNEAQLDKSGLPSDRFFAERPEGSVSTLKIQRTQQEDSAVYLCASSPQGDGNYGYTFGSGTRLTVV.

The chain has TRBV28 and TRBJ1-2; possibly TRBD1 for D (5 bases). V was cut by 6 bases and J by 5 bases, with 16 bases left in between. Germline CDR1 reads MDHEN; CDR2 reads SYDVKM. This CDR3 region has 14 residues. CDR3 coding DNA: TGTGCCAGCAGCCCCCTGACAGAACTTTATGGCTACACCTTC. Translation: CASSPLTELYGYTF.

The chain uses TRBV11-3 and TRBJ2-1; maybe TRBD2 (5 bases). V was trimmed by 4 bases and J by 5 bases, leaving 24 bases between them. The CDR3 extends over 18 amino acids. Germline loops: CDR1 SGHNT, CDR2 YENEEA. The CDR3 reads CASSSSPRVAGQNNEQFF. CDR3 sequence (DNA): TGTGCCAGCAGCTCGAGCCCCCGCGTGGCGGGCCAAAACAATGAGCAGTTCTTC.

This CDR3 reads CASSVDLEGLGADTQYF. CDR3 DNA: TGTGCCAGCAGCGTAGACCTGGAGGGGCTCGGAGCAGATACGCAGTATTTT. The chain couples TRBV9 to TRBJ2-3; D might be TRBD2 (6 bases). From germline, CDR1 is SGDLS and CDR2 YYNGEE. The CDR3 runs to 17 residues. V lost 0 bases to trimming and J lost 4 bases, with 18 bases between them.

This chain joins TRBV27 and TRBJ1-5; 10 bases fit TRBD1. Germline CDR1 is MNHEY and CDR2 is SMNVEV (reference sequence). CDR3 size: 13 residues. V trimming: 9 bases; J trimming: 7 bases; junction bases outside the gene matches: 6. The CDR3 here is CASRQGAWQPQHF. The CDR3, as DNA: TGTGCCAGTCGACAGGGGGCGTGGCAGCCCCAGCATTTT.

This clonotype came up once. The gene calls are TRBV18 and TRBJ1-1; D remains unclear. The CDR3 is made up of 13 amino acids. Trimming left V 2 bases short and J 1 base short, with 5 bases between. Germline CDR1 and CDR2: KGHSH and LQKENI. CDR3 protein: CASSPKQNTEAFF. CDR3 nucleotide sequence: TGTGCCAGCTCACCAAAACAGAACACTGAAGCTTTCTTT.

This chain links TRBV16 with TRBJ1-4; 8 bases align to TRBD1. Germline CDR1 KGHSY, CDR2 FQNENV. The junction had 4 bases not matched to a gene; V was cut back by 4 bases and J by 3 bases. The CDR3 sequence is 15 residues long. The CDR3 nucleotides are TGTGCCAGCAGCCTCGGACAGGGCGCTAATGAAAAACTGTTTTTT. It translates to CASSLGQGANEKLFF.

The chain links TRBV6-5 to TRBJ2-7, with TRBD2 matching 16 bases. The germline gives CDR1 MNHEY, CDR2 SVGAGI. CDR3 length: 15 amino acids. V shed 8 bases and J 2 bases; nucleotides not matched to a gene: 3. The CDR3 DNA is TGTGCCAGCTCCGGGACTAGCGGGAGGGCCTACGAGCAGTACTTC. It specifies CASSGTSGRAYEQYF.

The chain has TRBV25-1 and TRBJ1-2; no definite D call. Trimming removed 5 bases from V and 6 bases from J, with 19 bases in between. Germline CDR1 reads MGHDK; CDR2 reads SYGVNS. This CDR3 spans 15 amino acids. The CDR3 spells CASSTPGRGRNGYTF. The CDR3 DNA reads as TGTGCCAGCAGTACCCCGGGGAGAGGTAGAAATGGCTACACCTTC.

The CDR3 nucleotides read TGCAGCGCCTGGGGGGGGTTTTCTGGGGCCAACGTCCTGACTTTC. It codes for CSAWGGFSGANVLTF. The V call is TRBV29-1, the J call TRBJ2-6; 7 bases align to TRBD2. Germline loops: CDR1 SQVTM, CDR2 ANQGSEA. Trimming cost V 7 bases and J 1 base; bases outside gene matches: 7. The CDR3 is 15 amino acids.

The chain combines TRBV6-1 with TRBJ2-7; 8 bases line up with TRBD1. Trimming took 3 bases from V and 0 from J; bases not matched to a gene: 7. CDR1 is MNHNS, CDR2 SASEGT, per germline. The CDR3 runs 16 residues. The CDR3 here is CASSDWGQESSYEQYF. The CDR3 DNA reads TGTGCCAGCAGTGATTGGGGACAGGAGTCCTCCTACGAGCAGTACTTC.

This clonotype was observed a handful of times. V usage is TRBV7-2 and J usage is TRBJ1-5; the match to TRBD1 covers 7 bases. The CDR3 spans 13 residues. The germline gives CDR1 SGHTA, CDR2 FQGNSA. With V trimmed by 5 bases and J by 6 bases, 4 bases remained unmatched. Here the CDR3 DNA reads TGTGCCAGCAGCCAAGACAGGGTTCAGCCCCAGCATTTT. Translation: CASSQDRVQPQHF.

The genes are TRBV5-1 and TRBJ1-2; tentative D call: TRBD1 (5 bases). V was clipped by 0 bases and J by 4 bases, with 13 bases between them. CDR3 length equals 15 residues. Germline V gives CDR1 SGHRS, CDR2 YFSETQ. CDR3 DNA sequence: TGCGCCAGCAGCTTGGAGAGGGGCGAAGGCTATGGCTACACCTTC. Translated, it gives CASSLERGEGYGYTF.

The rearrangement uses TRBV6-4 and TRBJ2-4; D is perhaps TRBD1 (7 bases). From germline, CDR1 is MRHNA and CDR2 SNTAGT. This CDR3 has 13 residues. With 9 bases removed from V and 1 base from J, the gap between germline ends came to 10 bases. CDR3 residues: CARGGGAKNIQYF. The DNA for the CDR3 is TGTGCCAGAGGAGGGGGCGCCAAAAACATTCAGTACTTC.

J is TRBJ2-5 and V is TRBV12-3 or TRBV12-4; TRBD2 agrees at 9 bases. The DNA end lines up better with TRBJ2-7; the J call may be wrong. The CDR3 sequence is 15 residues long. The CDR3 DNA reads TGTGCCAGCAGCCCCCTAGCGGGAAGGATATACGAGCAGTACTTC. Protein product: CASSPLAGRIYEQYF.

The chain recombines TRBV7-2 with TRBJ2-1; D remains ambiguous. Germline V lookup: CDR1 SGHTA, CDR2 FQGNSA. The length of the CDR3 is 15 residues. V was trimmed by 3 bases and J by 0 bases, leaving 9 bases between them. The CDR3 sequence is CASSFNQNSYNEQFF. The CDR3 nucleotides read TGTGCCAGCAGCTTTAACCAAAACTCCTACAATGAGCAGTTCTTC.